By share of the sample, the clone carrying this T cell receptor (beta chain) is medium-sized. Germline-derived CDR1 and CDR2 are ENHRY and SYGVKD. The V gene lost 2 bases and the J gene lost 0 bases, with 7 bases spanning the gap. The CDR3 is 14 residues long. The repertoire came from unfractionated whole blood and reflected all unsorted peripheral T cells. The data stem from a study of HIV-infected patients and healthy controls. Alpha and beta constant-region primers primed reverse transcription of around 540 ng RNA. Using multiplexing indices, alpha and beta chain libraries were generated apart by chain-specific third strand synthesis. TCRdb reanalysed the 5' RACE reads using MiXCR and keeps one entry per CDR3 protein. Among about 6,000 distinct CDR3 sequences listed, roughly 10% were seen once.

The material was blood, obtained before antiretroviral therapy. The receptor was isolated from an adult with HIV infection. This chain uses TRBV10-3 with TRBJ2-5; no definite D call. The CDR3 DNA follows: TGTGCCATCAGTGAGGCACCGTACCAAGAGACCCAGTACTTC. As protein: CAISEAPYQETQYF.